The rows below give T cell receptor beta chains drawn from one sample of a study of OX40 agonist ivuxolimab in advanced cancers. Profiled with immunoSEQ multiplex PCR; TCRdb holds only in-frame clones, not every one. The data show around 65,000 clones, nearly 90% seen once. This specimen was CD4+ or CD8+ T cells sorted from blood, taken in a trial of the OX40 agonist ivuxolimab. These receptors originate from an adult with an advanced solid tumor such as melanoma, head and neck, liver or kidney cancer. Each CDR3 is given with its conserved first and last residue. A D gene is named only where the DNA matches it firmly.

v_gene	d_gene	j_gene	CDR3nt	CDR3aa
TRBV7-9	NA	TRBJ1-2	TGTGCCAGCAGCGGCGGGGGACATTCCCTGAAGGGCTACACCTTC	CASSGGGHSLKGYTF
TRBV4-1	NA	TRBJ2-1	TGCGCCAGCAGCCAACCGATTGGAAGCAATGAGCAGTTCTTC	CASSQPIGSNEQFF
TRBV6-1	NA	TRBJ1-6	TGTGCCAGCAGTCCCGGGACAACCTATAATTCACCCCTCCACTTT	CASSPGTTYNSPLHF
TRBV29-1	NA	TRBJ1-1	TGCAGCGTTGCCCTAACTCAGGGCTCTGAAGCTTTCTTT	CSVALTQGSEAFF
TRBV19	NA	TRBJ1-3	TGTGCCAGTAGTACGGAAGGACTGACCTTAAACTCTGGAAACACCATATATTTT	CASSTEGLTLNSGNTIYF
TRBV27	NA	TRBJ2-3	TGTGCCAGCGGAGGGAGGAACCCAGATACGCAGTATTTT	CASGGRNPDTQYF
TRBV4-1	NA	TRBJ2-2	TGCGCCAGCAGCCAAGGCGTCAGCAACACCGGGGAGCTGTTTTTT	CASSQGVSNTGELFF
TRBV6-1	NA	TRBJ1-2	TGTGCCAGCAGTGAAGCCATGGGGAACATCGGGGGCTACACCTTC	CASSEAMGNIGGYTF
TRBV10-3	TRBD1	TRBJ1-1	TGTGCCATCAGACTTGAAACAGACAGGGGGACTGAAGCTTTCTTT	CAIRLETDRGTEAFF
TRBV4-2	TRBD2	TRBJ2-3	TGTGCCAGCAGCCATGTAGCGGGAGCTAGCACAGATACGCAGTATTTT	CASSHVAGASTDTQYF
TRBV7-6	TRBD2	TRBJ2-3	TGTGCCAGCAGCCCGGGGGGGACTAGCGGGGCGAATAGCACAGATACGCAGTATTTT	CASSPGGTSGANSTDTQYF